The 29 T cell receptor beta chains below all came from one sample that was sequenced in a study of shared clonotypes between healthy human individuals. The assay was immunoSEQ multiplex PCR, and TCRdb's table has in-frame clones only and misses some. The table lists 2.5 million or so clones, over 85% of them singletons, with over 0.12% in the top ten. Sequences were obtained from naive CD4+ T cells sorted from blood. Stated subset: CD45RA+ positively selected. The receptor set was obtained from a man younger than 30 in good health.

This chain links TRBV7-2 with TRBJ2-3; TRBD2 matches at 11 bases. V gave up 5 bases and J gave up 3 bases; unmatched junction bases: 4. This CDR3 spans 15 amino acids. Germline CDR1 SGHTA, CDR2 FQGNSA. The CDR3 bases are TGTGCCAGCAGCCGGACTAGCGGGTTGACAGATACGCAGTATTTT. It translates to CASSRTSGLTDTQYF.

The V gene is TRBV5-4, the J gene TRBJ2-7; possible D gene TRBD2, 6 bases. Trimming pared 0 bases from V and 3 bases from J, leaving 13 bases between. The CDR3 length is 15 residues. CDR1 is SGHNT and CDR2 is YYREEE in the germline V gene (reference sequence). The CDR3, as DNA: TGTGCCAGCAGCTTGGATATGGCGGGGTTCTACGAGCAGTACTTC. As protein: CASSLDMAGFYEQYF. Filled out from reference TRBV5-4 and TRBJ2-7, the complete variable domain reads ETGVTQSPTHLIKTRGQQVTLRCSSQSGHNTVSWYQQALGQGPQFIFQYYREEENGRGNFPPRFSGLQFPNYSSELNVNALELDDSALYLCASSLDMAGFYEQYFGPGTRLTVT.

The chain is built from TRBV7-2 and TRBJ1-6; D might be TRBD1 (6 bases). Germline values: CDR1 SGHTA, CDR2 FQGNSA. The germline V and J ends were trimmed by 5 bases and 6 bases, with 17 bases remaining between them. The CDR3 sequence is 16 residues long. CDR3 DNA: TGTGCCAGCAGCCAGATCGGACAGACATTTAATTCACCCCTCCACTTT. This encodes CASSQIGQTFNSPLHF.

Remarks on this clone: This specimen includes other DNA sequences encoding the same CDR3. This chain uses TRBV7-2 with TRBJ2-5, with 9 bases aligning to TRBD1. After removal of 1 base from V and 2 bases from J, the junction contained 2 bases not matched to a gene. The CDR3 loop spans 15 amino acids. Germline loops: CDR1 SGHTA, CDR2 FQGNSA. Written as DNA, the CDR3 is TGTGCCAGCAGCTTAGGGGACAGGGATCAAGAGACCCAGTACTTC. Amino acid sequence: CASSLGDRDQETQYF.

This clone was detected once. The genes are TRBV4-1 and TRBJ2-7, with TRBD2 as a possible D gene (6 bases). The CDR3 consists of 13 residues. Between the trimmed V and J ends, which lost 4 bases and 4 bases, there was a span of 11 bases. Germline V CDR1 and CDR2: MGHRA, YSYEKL. The CDR3 bases are TGCGCCAGCAGCCGGGCGGGATCGTACGAGCAGTACTTC. Protein product: CASSRAGSYEQYF.

The rearrangement joins TRBV7-2 to TRBJ2-1; D may be TRBD2 (7 bases). Germline V gene sequence: CDR1 SGHTA, CDR2 FQGNSA. V lost 7 bases and J lost 5, with 18 bases in between. This CDR3 is built from 15 residues. CDR3 residues: CASMILGGPHNEQFF. DNA for the CDR3: TGTGCCAGCATGATCCTCGGGGGGCCCCACAATGAGCAGTTCTTC.

The J gene is TRBJ2-3, the V gene TRBV7-2; possibly TRBD1 or TRBD2 for D (5 bases each). The CDR3 runs to 16 residues. The ends were cut back, 2 bases at V and 2 bases at J, with 14 bases in the middle. Germline V gives CDR1 SGHTA, CDR2 FQGNSA. Written as DNA, the CDR3 is TGTGCCAGCAGCTTAATCTTCGGGACCTCCACAGATACGCAGTATTTT. It translates to CASSLIFGTSTDTQYF.

The table lists this clone with a few counts. Within the sample, other DNA sequences also encode this same CDR3. The CDR3 loop reads CASSESGNQPQHF. CDR3 bases: TGTGCCAGCAGTGAATCAGGGAATCAGCCCCAGCATTTT. V and J are TRBV6-1 and TRBJ1-5, with D tentatively TRBD1 (5 bases). This CDR3 comprises 13 residues. The germline V and J ends were trimmed by 2 bases and 4 bases, with 6 bases remaining between them. CDR1 is MNHNS and CDR2 is SASEGT in the germline V gene.

V and J are TRBV28 and TRBJ2-7; a weak D match, TRBD1 (6 bases). Germline V lookup: CDR1 MDHEN, CDR2 SYDVKM. V was shortened by 7 bases and J by 0 bases, with 16 bases between the two germline ends. This CDR3 region has 15 residues. The CDR3 is CASTTHGQNSYEQYF. Here the CDR3 DNA reads TGTGCCAGCACAACGCACGGACAGAACTCCTACGAGCAGTACTTC.

The chain combines TRBV14 with TRBJ2-5; D call uncertain. The DNA end favors TRBJ2-7, so the J call may be wrong. CDR1 is SGHDN and CDR2 is FVKESK in the germline V gene. This CDR3 has 11 amino acids. The CDR3 spells CASSHTYEQYF. CDR3 coding DNA: TGTGCCAGCAGCCACACCTACGAGCAGTACTTC.

This sequence joins TRBV30 and TRBJ2-6; D remains unclear. CDR1 GTSNPN and CDR2 SVGIG come from the germline V gene (reference sequence). V gave up 2 bases and J gave up 0 bases, with 8 bases separating them. The CDR3 contains 15 residues. For the CDR3, the DNA is TGTGCCTGGAGTTACCGGTTCTCTGGGGCCAACGTCCTGACTTTC. It encodes CAWSYRFSGANVLTF.

The table lists this clone with a count of one. V usage is TRBV5-6 and J usage is TRBJ2-7; 10 bases agree with TRBD1. The CDR3 spans 16 residues. CDR1 is SGHDT, CDR2 YYEEEE, per germline. The V and J ends lost 2 bases and 2 bases, in that order; junction bases with no gene match: 7. In nucleotides, the CDR3 is TGTGCCAGCAGCTTAGGGACAGGGGTCTTTCCCTACGAGCAGTACTTC. Its translation is CASSLGTGVFPYEQYF.

This chain links TRBV2 with TRBJ2-1; 8 bases are a match to TRBD2. V lost 6 bases to trimming and J lost 0 bases; unmatched junction nucleotides: 7. The germline V gene encodes CDR1 SNHLY and CDR2 FYNNEI. The CDR3 totals 16 residues. CDR3 residues: CASSEIAGRSYNEQFF. The CDR3 DNA is TGTGCCAGCAGCGAAATAGCGGGACGCTCCTACAATGAGCAGTTCTTC.

V gene TRBV19 combines with J gene TRBJ1-2, with D uncertain. Germline values: CDR1 LNHDA, CDR2 SQIVND (reference sequence). V dropped 5 bases and J dropped 2 bases, with 18 bases sitting between them. The CDR3 is 16 residues long. CDR3 protein: CASSLNARTANYGYTF. As DNA, the CDR3 is TGTGCCAGTAGTCTAAACGCCAGGACGGCGAACTATGGCTACACCTTC.

This chain links TRBV30 with TRBJ1-1; D is undetermined. The germline V gene encodes CDR1 GTSNPN and CDR2 SVGIG (reference sequence). The CDR3 is made up of 11 amino acids. Trimming took 2 bases from V and 2 from J, leaving 3 bases between them. The CDR3, as DNA: TGTGCCTGGAGTTATAACACTGAAGCTTTCTTT. Translated, it gives CAWSYNTEAFF.

The rearrangement joins TRBV2 to TRBJ1-5; no definite D call. The V gene lost 7 bases and the J gene lost 7 bases, with 14 bases spanning the gap. The CDR3 loop spans 13 amino acids. CDR1 and CDR2 (germline): SNHLY, FYNNEI. The CDR3 nucleotides read TGTGCCAGCAAAGGGAGGGAAGGACAGCCCCAGCATTTT. It specifies CASKGREGQPQHF.

The chain recombines TRBV23-1 with TRBJ1-5; D not resolved. TRBV23-1 is an ORF; its function is uncertain. Trimming shortened V by 2 bases and J by 5 bases, and 16 bases separated the two germline ends. This CDR3 is built from 16 residues. In DNA form, the CDR3 reads TGCGCCAGCAGTCAACGCCACGATAAGGGCGATCAGCCCCAGCATTTT. Amino acid sequence: CASSQRHDKGDQPQHF.

This clone is a singleton in its sample. The chain's CDR3 is CAISDNQETQYF. DNA for the CDR3: TGTGCCATCAGTGACAACCAAGAGACCCAGTACTTC. The rearrangement joins TRBV10-3 to TRBJ2-5, with no clear D. The CDR3 runs 12 residues. Trimming took off 3 bases at V and 0 bases at J, with 2 bases between the two ends. Germline CDR1 and CDR2: ENHRY and SYGVKD.

This clone was detected a few times. The chain joins TRBV25-1 to TRBJ2-2; D is possibly TRBD1 (6 bases). CDR1 and CDR2 from the germline V gene are MGHDK and SYGVNS. This CDR3 is 15 amino acids long. The ends were cut back, 1 base at V and 7 bases at J, with 13 bases in the middle. The CDR3 coding sequence is TGTGCCAGCAGTGAATGGCAGGGGCAAGACGGGGAGCTGTTTTTT. The encoded protein is CASSEWQGQDGELFF. The whole variable domain, remainder taken from reference TRBV25-1 and TRBJ2-2, is EADIYQTPRYLVIGTGKKITLECSQTMGHDKMYWYQQDPGMELHLIHYSYGVNSTEKGDLSSESTVSRIRTEHFPLTLESARPSHTSQYLCASSEWQGQDGELFFGEGSRLTVL.

Concerning this clone itself: The identical CDR3 is also encoded by other nucleotide sequences in the sample. The rearrangement links TRBV7-2 to TRBJ2-3, with a tentative D call TRBD2 (6 bases). CDR3 size: 14 residues. Per the germline V gene, CDR1 is SGHTA and CDR2 is FQGNSA. Trimming removed 0 bases at V and 4 bases at J, with 8 bases between. The CDR3 loop is CASSLAQRADTQYF. DNA of the CDR3: TGTGCCAGCAGCTTAGCCCAGCGGGCAGATACGCAGTATTTT.

The chain employs TRBV30 and TRBJ2-1; D perhaps matches TRBD2 (6 bases). Germline CDR1 and CDR2: GTSNPN and SVGIG (reference sequence). CDR3 length: 14 amino acids. V was shortened by 0 bases and J by 3 bases, with 9 bases between the two germline ends. CDR3 nucleotides: TGTGCCTGGAGTGTTTGGCGGGGCTACAATGAGCAGTTCTTC. This sequence encodes CAWSVWRGYNEQFF. The full variable domain, with the rest looked up from reference TRBV30 and TRBJ2-1, is SQTIHQWPATLVQPVGSPLSLECTVEGTSNPNLYWYRQAAGRGLQLLFYSVGIGQISSEVPQNLSASRPQDRQFILSSKKLLLSDSGFYLCAWSVWRGYNEQFFGPGTRLTVL.

With respect to this clone: Other DNA sequences in this sample translate to the same CDR3. V gene TRBV6-5 combines with J gene TRBJ2-6, with a tentative D call TRBD2 (5 bases). The CDR3 totals 15 residues. The V and J ends lost 6 bases and 0 bases respectively, with 9 bases between them. The germline gives CDR1 MNHEY, CDR2 SVGAGI. CDR3: CASRTGGSGANVLTF. For the CDR3, the DNA is TGTGCCAGCAGGACCGGAGGCTCTGGGGCCAACGTCCTGACTTTC.

The J gene is TRBJ2-3, the V gene TRBV5-6; D is perhaps TRBD2 (5 bases). Per the germline V gene, CDR1 is SGHDT and CDR2 is YYEEEE. The CDR3 length is 13 residues. Trimming left V 4 bases short and J 5 bases short, with 11 bases between. CDR3 region: CASSSGRRDTQYF. CDR3 DNA sequence: TGTGCCAGCAGCAGCGGACGCCGAGATACGCAGTATTTT.

This chain links TRBV6-5 with TRBJ1-4, with 12 bases identical to TRBD1. The V segment lost 6 bases and the J segment 7 bases; nucleotides outside the gene matches: 3. The CDR3 extends over 14 amino acids. Germline V gene data show CDR1 as MNHEY and CDR2 as SVGAGI. CDR3 loop: CASSRDRGREKLFF. For the CDR3, the DNA is TGTGCCAGCAGCCGGGACAGGGGGCGTGAAAAACTGTTTTTT.

With respect to this clone: Other DNA sequences in this specimen translate into the identical CDR3. The chain has TRBV7-9 and TRBJ1-2, with D hard to call. The CDR3 runs to 12 residues. Germline V gives CDR1 SEHNR, CDR2 FQNEAQ (reference sequence). The V end lost 10 bases, the J end lost 0 bases, and 9 bases lay between the germline ends. The DNA of the CDR3 is TGTGCCACCCAAGGGACTAACTATGGCTACACCTTC. Translating gives CATQGTNYGYTF.

The chain combines TRBV5-6 with TRBJ2-7; 8 nucleotides match TRBD2. V shed 0 bases, J shed 6 bases, and the junction held 11 bases outside the gene matches. The CDR3 runs to 16 residues. Germline lookup yields CDR1 SGHDT and CDR2 YYEEEE. CDR3 in amino acids: CASSLVGGGLSGEQYF. Written as DNA, the CDR3 is TGTGCCAGCAGCTTGGTGGGCGGGGGGCTATCTGGCGAGCAGTACTTC.

J is TRBJ2-1 and V is TRBV6-5; 8 bases align to TRBD2. The V segment lost 11 bases and the J segment 1 base; nucleotides outside the gene matches: 1. Germline V gene lookup returns CDR1 MNHEY and CDR2 SVGAGI. CDR3 length: 12 residues. CDR3 bases: TGTGCCGGCGGGAGGTCCTACAATGAGCAGTTCTTC. Amino acid sequence: CAGGRSYNEQFF.

On this clone: At the DNA level, this CDR3 is encoded by other sequences in the same sample as well. The chain links TRBV6-4 to TRBJ1-2; D gene ambiguous. The germline V gene encodes CDR1 MRHNA and CDR2 SNTAGT. The CDR3 consists of 12 residues. Trimming cost V 2 bases and J 5 bases, with 6 bases left between them. CDR3 in amino acids: CASSDRGYGYTF. CDR3 nucleotide sequence: TGTGCCAGCAGTGACCGGGGATATGGCTACACCTTC.

The V gene is TRBV9, the J gene TRBJ2-1; 14 bases fit TRBD2. V trimming: 3 bases; J trimming: 3 bases; junction bases outside the gene matches: 2. Germline lookup yields CDR1 SGDLS and CDR2 YYNGEE. The CDR3 totals 16 residues. CDR3 bases: TGTGCCAGCAGCGGGACTAGCGGGGGGAACTACAATGAGCAGTTCTTC. Residues: CASSGTSGGNYNEQFF.